The sequence of this T cell receptor beta chain was determined in a study of regulatory T cells in long-lasting Graves disease. Overall study results and limits: Accuracy was perhaps lowered by the small sample size.

This CDR3 is 15 amino acids long. Germline values: CDR1 KGHDR, CDR2 SFDVKD. V gave up 7 bases and J gave up 2 bases, with 14 bases separating them. This clonotype has a count of ten or more. The antigen remains unidentified. Building the TCR beta libraries relied on iRepertoire HTBI primers, and CDR3 regions underwent Arm-PCR. One entry per CDR3 protein results from TCRdb running MiXCR on the multiplex PCR reads. This sample has approximately 440,000 distinct CDR3 sequences, with around 15% found just once. Indicated time point: newly diagnosed GD, antithyroid drugs for less than 3 months. Construction of the TCR library relied on RNA isolated from PBMCs. These data are also associated with another study on T cells in Graves' hyperthyroidism and ophthalmopathy. That source notes: Diagnostic decisions used clinical symptoms, serum thyroxine and TRAb, thyroid ultrasound and orbital computed tomography. HTBI primers were used for first-round RT-PCR of the TCR CDR3.

The material sequenced was peripheral blood mononuclear cells (PBMCs), taken at new diagnosis, from a patient treated with antithyroid drugs. The TCR was taken from a middle-aged man with Graves disease. The gene calls are TRBV24-1 and TRBJ1-3; a weak D match, TRBD1 (6 bases). The CDR3 loop is CATSETGFAGNTIYF. In DNA, the CDR3 is TGTGCCACCAGCGAAACAGGGTTTGCTGGAAACACCATATATTTT.